A selection of T cell receptor beta chains follows, all from one sample in a study of cytomegalovirus exposure and HLA in healthy donors. Only in-frame clones appear in the TCRdb table, and some are missing; sequencing was by immunoSEQ multiplex PCR. The data show about 250,000 clones, with 72% seen just once and 2% to 2.5% held by the top ten. Sequencing was performed on PBMCs. The source of these receptors is a female donor in good health and CMV-seronegative. CDR3s include the opening cysteine and the closing phenylalanine or tryptophan. Fields, in order: clone size, CDR3 length, D gene, J gene, V gene, CDR3 DNA, CDR3 protein. The D gene is left open where the match is weak. Part of the rows lack a size; the others show once, few, many or a class for expanded clones.

-	19	-	TRBJ2-2	TRBV11-2	TGTGCCAGCAGCTTACAAGGGGCGGGAAGGCTCGCGAACACCGGGGAGCTGTTTTTT	CASSLQGAGRLANTGELFF
-	15	TRBD2	TRBJ2-1	TRBV5-1	TGCGCCAGCAGCTTGGGACTAGCGGGAGTTAATGAGCAGTTCTTC	CASSLGLAGVNEQFF
few	14	TRBD2	TRBJ2-4	TRBV5-1	TGCGCCAGCAGCTTGGCACTAGCGGGAGACATTCAGTACTTC	CASSLALAGDIQYF
once	13	-	TRBJ1-1	TRBV10-3	TGTGCCATCAGTGAAGGGGGGAACACTGAAGCTTTCTTT	CAISEGGNTEAFF
few	17	-	TRBJ1-5	TRBV18	TGTGCCAGCTCAACACTAGGTTCCGCGGGAGGCAATCAGCCCCAGCATTTT	CASSTLGSAGGNQPQHF
-	13	-	TRBJ2-1	TRBV30	TGTGCCTGGAGTGCGGTTTTCGGCAATGAGCAGTTCTTC	CAWSAVFGNEQFF
-	16	TRBD2	TRBJ2-1	TRBV2	TGTGCCAGCAGTGAAGGGACTAGCGGGAGCGGGGGTGAGCAGTTCTTC	CASSEGTSGSGGEQFF
-	17	TRBD2	TRBJ2-1	TRBV4-1	TGCGCCAGCAGCCAAGGGAGGACTAGCGGGGGATTGTATGAGCAGTTCTTC	CASSQGRTSGGLYEQFF
once	15	-	TRBJ2-3	TRBV19	TGTGCCAGTAGTATTCTAGGACAGAACACAGATACGCAGTATTTT	CASSILGQNTDTQYF
-	14	TRBD2	TRBJ2-7	TRBV6-6	TGTGCCAGCACCAGCCTGCGGGAGGGGAACGAGCAGTACTTC	CASTSLREGNEQYF
-	12	TRBD1	TRBJ1-2	TRBV5-4	TGTGCCAGCGGGGACAGGGGAAACGGCTACACCTTC	CASGDRGNGYTF
once	15	TRBD2	TRBJ2-1	TRBV9	TGTGCCAGCAGCGCAGCGGGAGTACTTCACAATGAGCAGTTCTTC	CASSAAGVLHNEQFF
-	15	-	TRBJ2-1	TRBV7-9	TGTGCCAGCAGCGATACTGGAAGCTGGGCCAATGAGCAGTTCTTC	CASSDTGSWANEQFF
-	16	TRBD2	TRBJ2-1	TRBV5-1	TGCGCCAGCAGCCCTGGTGCTAGCGGGGGCTATAATGAGCAGTTCTTC	CASSPGASGGYNEQFF
-	15	TRBD1	TRBJ1-5	TRBV6-5	TGTGCCAGCAGTCAACAGGGGGTTAGCAATCAGCCCCAGCATTTT	CASSQQGVSNQPQHF
-	15	-	TRBJ1-2	TRBV5-4	TGTGCCAGCAGCCCTGAATGGGACAACCACTATGGCTACACCTTC	CASSPEWDNHYGYTF
-	12	-	TRBJ2-7	TRBV1	TGCACCAGCAGCCAAGCCCCCGGGGAGCAGTACTTC	CTSSQAPGEQYF
-	13	-	TRBJ2-7	TRBV2	TGTGCCAGCACCCGGGACTTAGTCGGCGAGCAGTACTTC	CASTRDLVGEQYF
-	15	-	TRBJ2-6	TRBV15	TGTGCCACCAGCAGTACAGTCCCTGGGGCCAACGTCCTGACTTTC	CATSSTVPGANVLTF
-	16	TRBD2	TRBJ2-1	TRBV7-3	TGTGCCAGCAGCTCACGTCTAGCGGGATCCTACAATGAGCAGTTCTTC	CASSSRLAGSYNEQFF
few	15	TRBD2	TRBJ2-7	TRBV2	TGTGCCAGCAGTGAAGGAGTACTTCCTAGCGGCGAGCAGTACTTC	CASSEGVLPSGEQYF
-	16	-	TRBJ1-2	TRBV5-5	TGTGCCAGCAGCGCCGCCAACAACGACAGACTCTATGGCTACACCTTC	CASSAANNDRLYGYTF
-	15	TRBD2	TRBJ2-3	TRBV7-8	TGTGCCAGCAGCGGACTAGCGGGCATGGGGGGCCCGCAGTATTTT	CASSGLAGMGGPQYF
-	14	TRBD1	TRBJ1-1	TRBV10-3	TGTGCCATCAGGGGGACAGGGACCAACACTGAAGCTTTCTTT	CAIRGTGTNTEAFF
-	17	-	TRBJ1-1	TRBV28	TGTGCCAGCAGTTCCCTACGGGGGGGATCTCCGAACACTGAAGCTTTCTTT	CASSSLRGGSPNTEAFF
-	15	TRBD1	TRBJ2-1	TRBV5-1	TGCGCCAGCAGCTTAGGACAGGGGATGGTCAATGAGCAGTTCTTC	CASSLGQGMVNEQFF
-	13	-	TRBJ2-1	TRBV4-2	TGTGCCAGCAGCCAAGCTTGGACTGAAGAGCAGTTCTTC	CASSQAWTEEQFF
-	16	TRBD2	TRBJ2-1	TRBV5-4	TGTGCCAGCAGCTCCATGAGCGGGAGGGCCATTGATGAGCAGTTCTTC	CASSSMSGRAIDEQFF